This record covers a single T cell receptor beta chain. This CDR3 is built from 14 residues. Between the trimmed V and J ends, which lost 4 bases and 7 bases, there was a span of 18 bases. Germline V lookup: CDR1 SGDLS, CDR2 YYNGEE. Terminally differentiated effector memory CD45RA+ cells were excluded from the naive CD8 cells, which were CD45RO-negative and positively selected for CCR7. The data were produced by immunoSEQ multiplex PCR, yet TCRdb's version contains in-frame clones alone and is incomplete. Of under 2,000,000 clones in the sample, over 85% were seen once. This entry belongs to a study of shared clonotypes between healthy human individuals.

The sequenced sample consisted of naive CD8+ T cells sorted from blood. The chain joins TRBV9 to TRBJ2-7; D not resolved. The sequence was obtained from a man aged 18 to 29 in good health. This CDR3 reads CASSPLVEEIEQYF. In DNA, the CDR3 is TGTGCCAGCAGCCCGTTAGTCGAGGAAATTGAGCAGTACTTC.